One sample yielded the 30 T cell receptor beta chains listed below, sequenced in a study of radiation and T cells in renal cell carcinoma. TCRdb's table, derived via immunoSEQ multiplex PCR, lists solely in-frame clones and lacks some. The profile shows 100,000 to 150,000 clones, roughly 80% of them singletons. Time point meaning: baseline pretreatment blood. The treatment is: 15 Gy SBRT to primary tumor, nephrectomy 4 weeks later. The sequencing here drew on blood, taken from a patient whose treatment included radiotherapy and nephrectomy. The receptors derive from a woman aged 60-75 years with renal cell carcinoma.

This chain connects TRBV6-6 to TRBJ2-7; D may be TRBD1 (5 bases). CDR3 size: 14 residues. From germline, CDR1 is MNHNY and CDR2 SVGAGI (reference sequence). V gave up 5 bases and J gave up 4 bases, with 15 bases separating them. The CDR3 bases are TGTGCCAGCAGTACGGCCGACAGATCTTACGAGCAGTACTTC. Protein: CASSTADRSYEQYF.

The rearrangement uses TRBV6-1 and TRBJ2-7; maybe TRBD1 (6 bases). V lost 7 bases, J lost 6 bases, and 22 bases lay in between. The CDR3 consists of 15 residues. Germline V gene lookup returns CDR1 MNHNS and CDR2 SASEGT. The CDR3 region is CASTHGTQGSFEQYF. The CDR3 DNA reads TGTGCCAGCACCCACGGGACACAGGGTTCATTCGAGCAGTACTTC.

CDR3 nucleotides: TGTGCCAGCAGTCCGAGTGGAGGCAATCAGCCCCAGCATTTT. Translated, it gives CASSPSGGNQPQHF. The rearrangement links TRBV6-6 to TRBJ1-5; unclear D gene. Trimming removed 5 bases at V and 2 bases at J, with 10 bases between. The CDR3 contains 14 residues. Germline loops: CDR1 MNHNY, CDR2 SVGAGI (reference sequence).

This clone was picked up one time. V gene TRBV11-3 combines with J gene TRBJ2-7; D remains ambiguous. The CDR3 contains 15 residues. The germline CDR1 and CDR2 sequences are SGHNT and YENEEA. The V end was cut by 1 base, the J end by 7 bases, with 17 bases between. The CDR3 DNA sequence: TGTGCCAGCAGCTTAGGACGCGCAACCCAAGGGGAGCAGTACTTC. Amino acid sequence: CASSLGRATQGEQYF.

For the CDR3, the DNA is TGTGCCAGCAGTTTAGGGCCACGCCCTTACACTGAAGCTTTCTTT. Protein sequence: CASSLGPRPYTEAFF. The chain carries TRBV28 and TRBJ1-1, with unresolved D. There are 15 residues in the CDR3. Germline-derived CDR1 and CDR2 are MDHEN and SYDVKM. The ends were cut back, 2 bases at V and 3 bases at J, with 13 bases in the middle. The full variable domain, completed using reference TRBV28 and TRBJ1-1, is DVKVTQSSRYLVKRTGEKVFLECVQDMDHENMFWYRQDPGLGLRLIYFSYDVKMKEKGDIPEGYSVSREKKERFSLILESASTNQTSMYLCASSLGPRPYTEAFFGQGTRLTVV.

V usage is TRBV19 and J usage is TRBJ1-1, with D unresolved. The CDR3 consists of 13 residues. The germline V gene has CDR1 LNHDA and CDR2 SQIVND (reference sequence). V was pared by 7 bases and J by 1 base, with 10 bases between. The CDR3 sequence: CASMRQRNTEAFF. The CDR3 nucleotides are TGTGCCAGTATGAGACAAAGGAACACTGAAGCTTTCTTT.

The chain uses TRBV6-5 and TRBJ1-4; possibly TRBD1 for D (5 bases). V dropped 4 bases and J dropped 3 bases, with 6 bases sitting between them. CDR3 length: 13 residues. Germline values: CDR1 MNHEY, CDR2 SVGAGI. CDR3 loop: CASSLTANEKLFF. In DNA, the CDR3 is TGTGCCAGCAGTTTGACAGCTAATGAAAAACTGTTTTTT.

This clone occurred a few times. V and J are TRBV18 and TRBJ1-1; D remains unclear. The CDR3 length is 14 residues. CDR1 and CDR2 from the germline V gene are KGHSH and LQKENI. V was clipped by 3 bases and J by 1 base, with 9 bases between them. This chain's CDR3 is CASSPGIQNTEAFF. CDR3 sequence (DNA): TGTGCCAGCTCACCTGGAATCCAGAACACTGAAGCTTTCTTT. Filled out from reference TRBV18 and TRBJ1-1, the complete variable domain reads NAGVMQNPRHLVRRRGQEARLRCSPMKGHSHVYWYRQLPEEGLKFMVYLQKENIIDESGMPKERFSAEFPKEGPSILRIQQVVRGDSAAYFCASSPGIQNTEAFFGQGTRLTVV.

CDR3 region: CASSISARTPNYGYTF. CDR3 coding DNA: TGTGCCAGTAGTATCTCAGCCAGGACCCCTAACTATGGCTACACCTTC. The chain links TRBV19 to TRBJ1-2; D call uncertain. CDR1 and CDR2 (germline): LNHDA, SQIVND (reference sequence). Deletions cut 3 bases from V and 0 bases from J, with 14 bases between. The CDR3 spans 16 residues. Together with reference TRBV19 and TRBJ1-2, the CDR3 gives the full variable domain: DGGITQSPKYLFRKEGQNVTLSCEQNLNHDAMYWYRQDPGQGLRLIYYSQIVNDFQKGDIAEGYSVSREKKESFPLTVTSAQKNPTAFYLCASSISARTPNYGYTFGSGTRLTVV.

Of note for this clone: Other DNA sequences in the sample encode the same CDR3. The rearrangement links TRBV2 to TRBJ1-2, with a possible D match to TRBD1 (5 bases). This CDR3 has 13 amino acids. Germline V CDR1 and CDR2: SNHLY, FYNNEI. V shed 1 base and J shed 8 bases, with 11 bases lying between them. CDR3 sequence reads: CASSEGRGRGYTF. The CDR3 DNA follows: TGTGCCAGCAGTGAAGGAAGGGGCCGAGGCTACACCTTC. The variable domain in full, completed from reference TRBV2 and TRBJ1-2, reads EPEVTQTPSHQVTQMGQEVILRCVPISNHLYFYWYRQILGQKVEFLVSFYNNEISEKSEIFDDQFSVERPDGSNFTLKIRSTKLEDSAMYFCASSEGRGRGYTFGSGTRLTVV.

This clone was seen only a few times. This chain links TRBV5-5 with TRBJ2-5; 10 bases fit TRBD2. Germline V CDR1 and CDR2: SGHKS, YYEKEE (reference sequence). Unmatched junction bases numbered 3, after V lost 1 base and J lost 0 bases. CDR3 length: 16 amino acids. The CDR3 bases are TGTGCCAGCAGCTTGCCAGCGGGAGGGAACCAAGAGACCCAGTACTTC. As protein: CASSLPAGGNQETQYF.

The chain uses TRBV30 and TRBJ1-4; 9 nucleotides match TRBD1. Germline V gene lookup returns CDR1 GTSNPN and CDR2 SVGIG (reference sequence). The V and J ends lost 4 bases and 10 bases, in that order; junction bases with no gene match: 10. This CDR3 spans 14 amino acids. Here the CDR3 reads CAWISGTGGGKLFF. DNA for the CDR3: TGTGCCTGGATCTCAGGAACAGGGGGCGGAAAACTGTTTTTT.

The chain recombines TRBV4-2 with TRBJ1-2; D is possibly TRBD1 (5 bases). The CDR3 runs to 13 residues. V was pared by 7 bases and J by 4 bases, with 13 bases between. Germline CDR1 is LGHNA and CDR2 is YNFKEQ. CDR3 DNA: TGTGCCAGCAACCCAGGGATTTTCTATGGCTACACCTTC. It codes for CASNPGIFYGYTF.

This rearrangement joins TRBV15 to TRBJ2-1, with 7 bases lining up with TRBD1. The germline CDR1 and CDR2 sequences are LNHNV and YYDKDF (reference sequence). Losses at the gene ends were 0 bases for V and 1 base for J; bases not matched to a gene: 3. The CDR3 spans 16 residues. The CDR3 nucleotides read TGTGCCACCAGCAGAGAGGGACAGTCTTCCTACAATGAGCAGTTCTTC. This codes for CATSREGQSSYNEQFF.

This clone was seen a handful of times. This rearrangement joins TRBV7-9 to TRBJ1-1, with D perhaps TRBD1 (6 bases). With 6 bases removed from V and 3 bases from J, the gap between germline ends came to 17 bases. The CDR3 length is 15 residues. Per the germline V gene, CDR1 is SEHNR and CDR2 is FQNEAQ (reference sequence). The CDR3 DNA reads TGTGCCAGCAGTCTGCTACAGGGTAGAGACACTGAAGCTTTCTTT. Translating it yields CASSLLQGRDTEAFF.

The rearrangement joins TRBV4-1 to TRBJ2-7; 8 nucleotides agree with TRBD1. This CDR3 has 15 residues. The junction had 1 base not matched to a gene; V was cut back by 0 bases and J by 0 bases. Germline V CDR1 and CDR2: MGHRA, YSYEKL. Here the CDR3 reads CASSQDGTGSYEQYF. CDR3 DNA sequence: TGCGCCAGCAGCCAAGATGGGACAGGCTCCTACGAGCAGTACTTC.

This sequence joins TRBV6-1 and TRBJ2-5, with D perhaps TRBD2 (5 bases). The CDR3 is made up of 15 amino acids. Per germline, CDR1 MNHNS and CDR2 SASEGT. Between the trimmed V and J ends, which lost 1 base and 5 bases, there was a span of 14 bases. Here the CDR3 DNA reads TGTGCCAGCAGTGAAGAACCGCTAGCCCATGAGACCCAGTACTTC. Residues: CASSEEPLAHETQYF.

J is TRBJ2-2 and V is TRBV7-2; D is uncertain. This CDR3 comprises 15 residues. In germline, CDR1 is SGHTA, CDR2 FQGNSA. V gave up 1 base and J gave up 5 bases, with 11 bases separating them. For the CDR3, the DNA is TGTGCCAGCAGCTTAGTGGGCAAGGGAACCGGGGAGCTGTTTTTT. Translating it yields CASSLVGKGTGELFF.

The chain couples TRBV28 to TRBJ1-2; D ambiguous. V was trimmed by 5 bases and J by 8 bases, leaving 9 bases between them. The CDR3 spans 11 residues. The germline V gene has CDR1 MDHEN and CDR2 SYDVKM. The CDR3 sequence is CASSGNLGYTF. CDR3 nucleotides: TGTGCCAGCAGTGGGAATTTAGGCTACACCTTC.

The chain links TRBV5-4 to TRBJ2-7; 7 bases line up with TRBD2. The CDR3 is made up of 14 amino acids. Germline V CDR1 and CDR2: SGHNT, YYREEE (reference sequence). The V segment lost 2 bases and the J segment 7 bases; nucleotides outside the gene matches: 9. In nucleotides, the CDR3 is TGTGCCAGCAGCTTAGGGAGGGGAACGGGGGAGCAGTACTTC. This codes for CASSLGRGTGEQYF.

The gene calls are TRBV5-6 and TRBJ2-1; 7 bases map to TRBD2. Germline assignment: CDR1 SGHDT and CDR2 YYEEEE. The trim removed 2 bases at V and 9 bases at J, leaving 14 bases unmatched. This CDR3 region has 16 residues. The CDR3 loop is CASSLQTSSGTGEQFF. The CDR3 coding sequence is TGTGCCAGCAGCTTACAGACTAGCAGCGGCACTGGTGAGCAGTTCTTC.

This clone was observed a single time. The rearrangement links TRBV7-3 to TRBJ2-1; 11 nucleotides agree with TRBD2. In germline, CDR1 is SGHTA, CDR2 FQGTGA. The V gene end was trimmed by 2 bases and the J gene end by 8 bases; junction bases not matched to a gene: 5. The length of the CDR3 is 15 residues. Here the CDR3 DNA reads TGTGCCAGCAGCTTACAACTAGCGGGAGTGGATGAGCAGTTCTTC. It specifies CASSLQLAGVDEQFF.

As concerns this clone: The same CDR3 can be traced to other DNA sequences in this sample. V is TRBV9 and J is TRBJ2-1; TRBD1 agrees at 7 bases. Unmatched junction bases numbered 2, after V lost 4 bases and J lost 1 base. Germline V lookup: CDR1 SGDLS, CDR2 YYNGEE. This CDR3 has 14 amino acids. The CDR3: CASSPQGSYNEQFF. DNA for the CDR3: TGTGCCAGCAGCCCACAGGGGTCCTACAATGAGCAGTTCTTC.

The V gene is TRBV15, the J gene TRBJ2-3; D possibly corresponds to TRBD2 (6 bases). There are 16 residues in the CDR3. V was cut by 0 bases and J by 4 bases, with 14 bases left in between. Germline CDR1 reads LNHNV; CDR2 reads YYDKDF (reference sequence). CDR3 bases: TGTGCCACCAGCAGAGATTTCGCGGGATCACCAGATACGCAGTATTTT. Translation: CATSRDFAGSPDTQYF.

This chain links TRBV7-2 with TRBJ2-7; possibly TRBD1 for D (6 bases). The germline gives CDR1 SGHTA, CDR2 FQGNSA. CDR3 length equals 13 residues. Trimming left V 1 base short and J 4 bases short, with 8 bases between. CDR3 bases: TGTGCCAGCAGCTTAGGGACAGAGTACGAGCAGTACTTC. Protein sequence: CASSLGTEYEQYF.

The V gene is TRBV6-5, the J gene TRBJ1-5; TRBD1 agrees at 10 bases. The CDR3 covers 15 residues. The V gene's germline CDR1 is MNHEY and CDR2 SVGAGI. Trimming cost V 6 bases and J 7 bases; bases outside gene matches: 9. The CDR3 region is CASRKSGQGGQPQHF. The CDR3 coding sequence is TGTGCCAGCAGAAAGTCCGGACAGGGGGGACAGCCCCAGCATTTT.

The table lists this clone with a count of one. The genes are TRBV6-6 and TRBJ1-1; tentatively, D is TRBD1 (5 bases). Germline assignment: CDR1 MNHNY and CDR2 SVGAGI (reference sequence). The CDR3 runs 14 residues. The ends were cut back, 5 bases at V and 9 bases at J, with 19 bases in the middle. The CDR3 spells CASSTTAVEGKAFF. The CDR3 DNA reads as TGTGCCAGCAGTACGACCGCAGTCGAGGGGAAAGCTTTCTTT.

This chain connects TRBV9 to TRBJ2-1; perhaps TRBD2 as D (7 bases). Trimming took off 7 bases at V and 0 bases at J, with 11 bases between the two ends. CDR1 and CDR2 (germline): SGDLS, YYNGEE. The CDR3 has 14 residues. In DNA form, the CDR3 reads TGTGCCAGCTCCCGGGGGGCCTCCTACAATGAGCAGTTCTTC. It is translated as CASSRGASYNEQFF.

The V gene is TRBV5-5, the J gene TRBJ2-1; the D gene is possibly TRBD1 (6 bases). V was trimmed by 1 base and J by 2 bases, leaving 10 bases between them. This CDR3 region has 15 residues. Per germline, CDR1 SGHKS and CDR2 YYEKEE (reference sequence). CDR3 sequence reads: CASSLSPGAYNEQFF. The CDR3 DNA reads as TGTGCCAGCAGCTTGTCTCCAGGGGCCTACAATGAGCAGTTCTTC.

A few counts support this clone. Written as DNA, the CDR3 is TGTGCCAGTAGTCAGACAAACACCGGGGAGCTGTTTTTT. It encodes CASSQTNTGELFF. The chain joins TRBV19 to TRBJ2-2; D is unclear. The ends were cut back, 5 bases at V and 2 bases at J, with 6 bases in the middle. The CDR3 contains 13 residues. Germline CDR1 and CDR2: LNHDA and SQIVND (reference sequence).